This passage covers 27 T cell receptor beta chains from one sample sequenced in a study of blood T cell repertoires in COVID-19. Some clones are missing from TCRdb's copy, which holds only in-frame ones; the method was immunoSEQ multiplex PCR. The sample shows tens of thousands of clones, 70% to 85% of them seen only once. The specimen sequenced was peripheral blood. These receptors were taken from a man between 60 and 75 years old with acute or convalescent COVID-19.

V gene TRBV5-1 combines with J gene TRBJ2-7, with D perhaps matching TRBD1 (5 bases). From germline, CDR1 is SGHRS and CDR2 YFSETQ. Trimming took off 0 bases at V and 5 bases at J, with 15 bases between the two ends. The CDR3 covers 15 residues. The CDR3 loop reads CASSLGIGAENEQYF. The CDR3 DNA follows: TGCGCCAGCAGCTTGGGTATTGGGGCAGAGAACGAGCAGTACTTC. Variable domain in full (rest from reference TRBV5-1 and TRBJ2-7): KAGVTQTPRYLIKTRGQQVTLSCSPISGHRSVSWYQQTPGQGLQFLFEYFSETQRNKGNFPGRFSGRQFSNSRSEMNVSTLELGDSALYLCASSLGIGAENEQYFGPGTRLTVT.

The genes are TRBV19 and TRBJ1-3, with 7 bases identical to TRBD1. The CDR3 spans 14 residues. The germline CDR1 and CDR2 sequences are LNHDA and SQIVND (reference sequence). The trim removed 7 bases at V and 4 bases at J, leaving 7 bases unmatched. CDR3 in DNA: TGTGCCAGTACCCCGACAGGGTTCGGAAACACCATATATTTT. Its protein product is CASTPTGFGNTIYF. Based on the CDR3 plus reference TRBV19 and TRBJ1-3, the full variable domain is DGGITQSPKYLFRKEGQNVTLSCEQNLNHDAMYWYRQDPGQGLRLIYYSQIVNDFQKGDIAEGYSVSREKKESFPLTVTSAQKNPTAFYLCASTPTGFGNTIYFGEGSWLTVV.

V is TRBV13 and J is TRBJ2-7, with 7 bases lining up with TRBD1. Per germline, CDR1 PRHDT and CDR2 FYEKMQ (reference sequence). CDR3 size: 13 residues. The V and J ends lost 4 bases and 2 bases, in that order; junction bases with no gene match: 2. CDR3 sequence: CASSSGTAYEQYF. CDR3 bases: TGTGCCAGCAGCTCCGGGACAGCCTACGAGCAGTACTTC.

Points on this clone: The same CDR3 is also encoded by other DNA sequences in this sample. The chain is built from TRBV11-3 and TRBJ2-7, with D perhaps TRBD2 (5 bases). The CDR3 runs to 13 residues. Germline CDR1 is SGHNT and CDR2 is YENEEA. Trimming removed 3 bases at V and 1 base at J, with 7 bases between. The CDR3 DNA sequence: TGTGCCAGCAGCTTCGGGGATTCCTACGAGCAGTACTTC. This gives the protein CASSFGDSYEQYF.

This chain uses TRBV10-1 with TRBJ2-2, with D possibly TRBD1 on 6 matching bases. This CDR3 spans 15 amino acids. CDR1 WNHNN and CDR2 SYGVQD come from the germline V gene (reference sequence). V was shortened by 10 bases and J by 1 base, with 16 bases between the two germline ends. The CDR3 nucleotides are TGCGCCACCCAACCGGGACATAAGAACACCGGGGAGCTGTTTTTT. It translates to CATQPGHKNTGELFF.

J is TRBJ2-7 and V is TRBV2, with TRBD2 as a possible D gene (6 bases). The CDR3 runs to 14 residues. The V end was cut by 4 bases, the J end by 1 base, with 11 bases between. Germline assignment: CDR1 SNHLY and CDR2 FYNNEI. The CDR3 here is CASSGSGESYEQYF. CDR3 in DNA: TGTGCCAGCAGTGGATCGGGGGAGTCCTACGAGCAGTACTTC.

This chain connects TRBV6-5 to TRBJ1-4, with 10 positions matching TRBD1. Looked up from germline, CDR1 is MNHEY and CDR2 is SVGAGI. Trimming at V came to 6 bases and at J to 3 bases, leaving 4 bases not matched to a gene. CDR3 size: 15 residues. This CDR3 reads CASRMTGGSNEKLFF. CDR3 DNA: TGTGCCAGCAGGATGACAGGGGGCTCTAATGAAAAACTGTTTTTT.

This chain's CDR3 is CASSLTGNTYEQYF. The CDR3, as DNA: TGTGCCAGCAGTCTAACAGGGAACACCTACGAGCAGTACTTC. V gene TRBV6-5 combines with J gene TRBJ2-7; possibly TRBD1 for D (6 bases). The V and J ends lost 5 bases and 2 bases respectively, with 13 bases between them. This CDR3 is 14 amino acids long. Germline V gives CDR1 MNHEY, CDR2 SVGAGI.

The rearrangement links TRBV12-3 or TRBV12-4 to TRBJ2-2; the D gene is possibly TRBD2 (5 bases). Trimming removed 7 bases at V and 8 bases at J, with 11 bases between. The CDR3 sequence is 12 residues long. Written as DNA, the CDR3 is TGTGCCAGCACCTTGGGAGTAGGGGAGCTGTTTTTT. Translated, it gives CASTLGVGELFF.

This rearrangement joins TRBV9 to TRBJ2-1, with 7 bases lining up with TRBD2. Germline V CDR1 and CDR2: SGDLS, YYNGEE. With V trimmed by 4 bases and J by 3 bases, 10 bases remained unmatched. The CDR3 has 16 amino acids. The CDR3 DNA reads as TGTGCCAGCAGCACCGTAGCCGGGGGGTTCTACAATGAGCAGTTCTTC. Translating gives CASSTVAGGFYNEQFF.

This clone is a singleton in its sample. V is TRBV3-1 (or the pseudogene TRBV3-2) and J is TRBJ2-1, with 13 bases matching TRBD2. Trimming cost V 3 bases and J 0 bases; bases outside gene matches: 5. The CDR3 sequence is 18 residues long. Per germline, CDR1 LGHDT and CDR2 YNNKEL (reference sequence). The CDR3 is CASSQVTSGGLSYNEQFF. CDR3 DNA sequence: TGTGCCAGCAGCCAGGTGACTAGCGGGGGGCTCTCCTACAATGAGCAGTTCTTC.

The J gene is TRBJ1-1, the V gene TRBV2; 7 bases are a match to TRBD1. The V gene's germline CDR1 is SNHLY and CDR2 FYNNEI. With 10 bases clipped from V and 4 bases from J, the junction kept 9 bases outside the gene matches. This CDR3 is 13 amino acids long. The chain's CDR3 is CATPRGTATEAFF. The CDR3 DNA reads as TGTGCCACCCCCCGTGGGACAGCCACTGAAGCTTTCTTT.

The V gene is TRBV6-1, the J gene TRBJ1-6, with TRBD1 matching 9 bases. V gave up 4 bases and J gave up 10 bases; unmatched junction bases: 8. The CDR3 runs 15 residues. The V gene's germline CDR1 is MNHNS and CDR2 SASEGT. CDR3 in amino acids: CASSVRDRDRSPLHF. For the CDR3, the DNA is TGTGCCAGCAGTGTCCGGGACAGGGATCGCTCACCCCTCCACTTT.

The J gene is TRBJ2-1, the V gene TRBV7-2; the match to TRBD2 covers 16 bases. V dropped 1 base and J dropped 1; count of bases not matched to a gene: 4. This CDR3 contains 19 residues. Germline V gene lookup returns CDR1 SGHTA and CDR2 FQGNSA. CDR3 amino acids: CASSLVGTSGGASYNEQFF. CDR3 nucleotide sequence: TGTGCCAGCAGCTTAGTGGGGACTAGCGGGGGGGCGTCCTACAATGAGCAGTTCTTC.

The rearrangement links TRBV19 to TRBJ1-2, with D possibly matching TRBD1 (5 bases). V was pared by 7 bases and J by 10 bases, with 28 bases between. Germline-derived CDR1 and CDR2 are LNHDA and SQIVND (reference sequence). This CDR3 comprises 16 residues. The CDR3 loop is CASTPGPGNRGMDYTF. In nucleotides, the CDR3 is TGTGCCAGTACCCCAGGGCCAGGAAACCGCGGGATGGACTACACCTTC.

CDR3 DNA sequence: TGCAGCGTGGGAGTCTCTGGAAACACCATATATTTT. This gives the protein CSVGVSGNTIYF. The rearrangement uses TRBV29-1 and TRBJ1-3; D gene unclear. Trimming removed 6 bases from V and 0 bases from J, with 6 bases in between. Looked up from germline, CDR1 is SQVTM and CDR2 is ANQGSEA. This CDR3 is 12 amino acids long.

The chain has TRBV24-1 and TRBJ2-7; 8 bases are shared with TRBD1. V dropped 4 bases and J dropped 4; count of bases not matched to a gene: 2. From germline, CDR1 is KGHDR and CDR2 SFDVKD. The CDR3 consists of 13 residues. CDR3 coding DNA: TGTGCCACCAGTGAGACAGGGGCTTACGAGCAGTACTTC. Protein sequence: CATSETGAYEQYF.

In its sample, this clone was seen a few times. The chain employs TRBV19 and TRBJ1-1; possibly TRBD1 for D (6 bases). V lost 5 bases to trimming and J lost 9 bases, with 13 bases between them. The V gene's germline CDR1 is LNHDA and CDR2 SQIVND (reference sequence). The CDR3 consists of 12 residues. The CDR3 sequence is CASSRKGEQAFF. For the CDR3, the DNA is TGTGCCAGTAGTCGGAAGGGGGAACAAGCTTTCTTT.

This chain connects TRBV18 to TRBJ2-1; TRBD2 agrees at 9 bases. Germline-derived CDR1 and CDR2 are KGHSH and LQKENI. The ends lost 3 bases at V and 8 bases at J; junction bases unmatched: 5. The CDR3 sequence is 14 residues long. The CDR3 region has the DNA TGTGCCAGCTCACCGGGCGGGGGGGACCATGAGCAGTTCTTC. Protein: CASSPGGGDHEQFF.

The rearrangement joins TRBV11-2 to TRBJ2-3; 7 bases map to TRBD1. Germline V gene data show CDR1 as SGHAT and CDR2 as FQNNGV. The CDR3 loop spans 15 amino acids. Trimming cost V 5 bases and J 0 bases; bases outside gene matches: 5. This CDR3 reads CASSKQGQSTDTQYF. Written as DNA, the CDR3 is TGTGCCAGCAGCAAACAGGGACAGAGCACAGATACGCAGTATTTT. Filled out from reference TRBV11-2 and TRBJ2-3, the complete variable domain reads EAGVAQSPRYKIIEKRQSVAFWCNPISGHATLYWYQQILGQGPKLLIQFQNNGVVDDSQLPKDRFSAERLKGVDSTLKIQPAKLEDSAVYLCASSKQGQSTDTQYFGPGTRLTVL.

The V call is TRBV15, the J call TRBJ2-1; D may be TRBD1 (5 bases). Germline values: CDR1 LNHNV, CDR2 YYDKDF (reference sequence). V lost 0 bases, J lost 4 bases, and 10 bases lay in between. The CDR3 totals 15 residues. The CDR3 reads CATSREAQGYNEQFF. The CDR3 coding sequence is TGTGCCACCAGCAGAGAGGCGCAGGGTTACAATGAGCAGTTCTTC.

This chain uses TRBV5-1 with TRBJ1-1, with TRBD1 as a possible D gene (5 bases). CDR1 is SGHRS and CDR2 is YFSETQ in the germline V gene. The CDR3 contains 11 residues. Trimming left V 4 bases short and J 7 bases short, with 8 bases between. The CDR3 nucleotides are TGCGCCAGCAGCGGGGCGGATGAAGCTTTCTTT. Its translation is CASSGADEAFF.

V is TRBV6-5 and J is TRBJ1-6; TRBD1 might be the D (5 bases). This CDR3 region has 15 residues. Germline V gene data show CDR1 as MNHEY and CDR2 as SVGAGI. Trimming left V 2 bases short and J 7 bases short, with 12 bases between. The CDR3 region has the DNA TGTGCCAGCAGTTACGGTGGCAGGGCAAATTCACCCCTCCACTTT. This encodes CASSYGGRANSPLHF.

This clone was detected only once. The V call is TRBV27, the J call TRBJ1-2, with D tentatively TRBD1 (5 bases). V lost 8 bases, J lost 4 bases, and 11 bases lay in between. Germline V gene data show CDR1 as MNHEY and CDR2 as SMNVEV (reference sequence). CDR3 length: 12 residues. CDR3 in DNA: TGTGCCAGCGGCCAGGGCTTCTATGGCTACACCTTC. As protein: CASGQGFYGYTF.

The chain joins TRBV19 to TRBJ2-3; the D is unclear. Germline CDR1 is LNHDA and CDR2 is SQIVND (reference sequence). The CDR3 has 11 residues. The V end was cut by 6 bases, the J end by 3 bases, with 4 bases between. CDR3 loop: CASRYTDTQYF. The CDR3 DNA reads as TGTGCCAGTAGGTATACAGATACGCAGTATTTT.

This clone has only one observation. The V and J genes are TRBV6-5 and TRBJ1-4; 10 bases are shared with TRBD1. The V and J ends lost 6 bases and 4 bases, in that order; junction bases with no gene match: 5. CDR3 length: 15 amino acids. CDR1 MNHEY and CDR2 SVGAGI come from the germline V gene. CDR3 coding DNA: TGTGCCAGCAGCCTGACAGGGGGCAATAATGAAAAACTGTTTTTT. Translating it yields CASSLTGGNNEKLFF.

The gene calls are TRBV4-1 and TRBJ2-3, with 10 bases identical to TRBD2. The CDR3 extends over 17 amino acids. CDR1 MGHRA and CDR2 YSYEKL come from the germline V gene. V trimming: 6 bases; J trimming: 0 bases; junction bases outside the gene matches: 9. This CDR3 is CASRTSGALSSTDTQYF. CDR3 nucleotide sequence: TGCGCCAGCAGAACTAGCGGGGCTTTGTCTAGCACAGATACGCAGTATTTT.